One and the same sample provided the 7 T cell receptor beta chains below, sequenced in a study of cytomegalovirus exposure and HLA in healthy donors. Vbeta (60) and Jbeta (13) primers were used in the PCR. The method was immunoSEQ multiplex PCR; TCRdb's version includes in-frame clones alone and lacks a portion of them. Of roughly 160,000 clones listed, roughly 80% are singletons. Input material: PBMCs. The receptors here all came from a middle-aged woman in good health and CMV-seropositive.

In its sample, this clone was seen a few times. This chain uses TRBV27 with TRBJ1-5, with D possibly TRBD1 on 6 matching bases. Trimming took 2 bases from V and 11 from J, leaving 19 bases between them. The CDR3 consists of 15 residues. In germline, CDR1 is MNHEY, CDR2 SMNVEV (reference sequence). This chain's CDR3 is CASSLTLQGAGAQHF. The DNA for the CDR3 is TGTGCCAGCAGTTTAACATTACAGGGCGCTGGGGCCCAGCATTTT.

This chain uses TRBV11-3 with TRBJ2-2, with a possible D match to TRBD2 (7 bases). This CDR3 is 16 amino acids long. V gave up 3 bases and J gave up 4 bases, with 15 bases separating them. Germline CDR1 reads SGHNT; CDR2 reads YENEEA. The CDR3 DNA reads TGTGCCAGCAGCTTTGGGGGGGCAATCGGCACCGGGGAGCTGTTTTTT. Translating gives CASSFGGAIGTGELFF.

The CDR3 loop reads CASSRTGTPATQQYF. The CDR3 DNA reads TGTGCCAGCAGCCGAACCGGGACACCTGCTACACAGCAGTACTTC. The chain couples TRBV7-6 to TRBJ2-7; possible D gene TRBD1, 6 bases. Germline V lookup: CDR1 SGHVS, CDR2 FNYEAQ. CDR3 length: 15 residues. Trimming removed 5 bases from V and 8 bases from J, with 22 bases in between.

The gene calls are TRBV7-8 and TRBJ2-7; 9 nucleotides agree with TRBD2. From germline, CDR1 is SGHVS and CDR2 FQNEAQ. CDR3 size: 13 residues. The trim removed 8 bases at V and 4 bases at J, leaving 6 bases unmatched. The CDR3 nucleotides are TGTGCCAGCTTCCGGACTAGCGTTTACGAGCAGTACTTC. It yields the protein CASFRTSVYEQYF. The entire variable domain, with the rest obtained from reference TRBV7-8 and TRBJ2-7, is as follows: GAGVSQSPRYKVAKRGQDVALRCDPISGHVSLFWYQQALGQGPEFLTYFQNEAQLDKSGLPSDRFFAERPEGSVSTLKIQRTQQEDSAVYLCASFRTSVYEQYFGPGTRLTVT.

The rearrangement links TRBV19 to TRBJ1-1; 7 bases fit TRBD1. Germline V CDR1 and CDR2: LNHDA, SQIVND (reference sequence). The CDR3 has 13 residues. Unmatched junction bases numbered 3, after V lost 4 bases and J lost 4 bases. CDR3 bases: TGTGCCAGTAGTACCTACAGGGGCACTGAAGCTTTCTTT. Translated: CASSTYRGTEAFF.

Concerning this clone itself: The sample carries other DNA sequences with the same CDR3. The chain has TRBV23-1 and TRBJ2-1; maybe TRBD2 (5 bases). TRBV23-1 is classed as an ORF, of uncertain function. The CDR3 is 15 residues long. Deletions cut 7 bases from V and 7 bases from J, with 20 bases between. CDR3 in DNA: TGCGCCAGCACCCGAGAGGGAAATGGCAGGAATGAGCAGTTCTTC. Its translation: CASTREGNGRNEQFF.

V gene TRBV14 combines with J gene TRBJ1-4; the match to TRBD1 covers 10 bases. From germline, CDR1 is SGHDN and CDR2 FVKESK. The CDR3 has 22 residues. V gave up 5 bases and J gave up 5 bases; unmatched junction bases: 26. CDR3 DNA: TGTGCCAGCAGCAGGTACGGGGACAGGGGTCGTTTCTTAGGCGTTCTGAATGAAAAACTGTTTTTT. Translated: CASSRYGDRGRFLGVLNEKLFF.